The next 7 T cell receptor beta chains were all read from a single sample in a study of cytomegalovirus exposure and HLA in healthy donors (dated by TCRdb to 2016 to 2017). Library construction relied on the immunoSEQ multiplex PCR assay. The multiplex PCR relied on a mix of 60 forward primers for TCR Vbeta segments and 13 reverse primers for TCR Jbeta segments. Entries here come from immuneACCESS through TCRdb and include only in-frame sequences with V and J called. Some clones fail to appear in such tables; in the studies checked, an unresolved V gene covers under half of the shortfall, and the cause of the remainder is unknown. For this sample there are roughly 120,000 clones; over 70% appear just once. The ten largest clones take up 11% of the sample. Specimen: PBMCs. The source of these receptors is a woman aged 50 to 65 in good health and CMV-seropositive.

The V gene is TRBV28, the J gene TRBJ1-2, with TRBD1 matching 7 bases. The ends lost 5 bases at V and 7 bases at J; junction bases unmatched: 4. Germline V gene data show CDR1 as MDHEN and CDR2 as SYDVKM. This CDR3 is built from 12 residues. The DNA of the CDR3 is TGTGCCAGCAGTCCGACAGGGTTTGGCTACACCTTC. Amino acid sequence: CASSPTGFGYTF.

Turning to this clone: One junction end does not reproduce the germline sequence, and a read error may be involved. This sequence joins TRBV7-9 and TRBJ2-1; D gene uncertain. Germline V CDR1 and CDR2: SEHNR, FQNEAQ (reference sequence). The CDR3 runs 12 residues. CDR3: CSSSLGLERQFF. The CDR3 coding sequence is TGTTCCAGCAGTTTGGGTCTAGAGAGGCAGTTCTTC.

The chain recombines TRBV29-1 with TRBJ2-5; TRBD1 is a possible D gene (6 bases). The end of the DNA aligns better with TRBJ2-7, so the J call may be wrong. Germline values: CDR1 SQVTM, CDR2 ANQGSEA. The CDR3 is 13 amino acids. CDR3 amino acids: CSVELGRGYEQYF. The CDR3 DNA is TGCAGCGTTGAACTCGGCAGGGGATACGAGCAGTACTTC.

This clone was seen a few times. Here the CDR3 DNA reads TGTGCCAGCAGCCACCGCCGCGGGGAGAACACTGAAGCTTTCTTT. Protein product: CASSHRRGENTEAFF. The chain is built from TRBV7-8 and TRBJ1-1; D is uncertain. This CDR3 spans 15 amino acids. Germline CDR1 is SGHVS and CDR2 is FQNEAQ. The V gene lost 5 bases and the J gene lost 1 base, with 14 bases spanning the gap.

The chain couples TRBV19 to TRBJ1-2; no firm D call. Trimming pared 4 bases from V and 6 bases from J, leaving 15 bases between. The germline gives CDR1 LNHDA, CDR2 SQIVND (reference sequence). The CDR3 totals 14 residues. CDR3 sequence (DNA): TGTGCCAGTAGTACCCCACTCGGAACAGATGGCTACACCTTC. Translation: CASSTPLGTDGYTF.

The rearrangement joins TRBV15 to TRBJ1-3; 8 bases map to TRBD1. CDR1 is LNHNV, CDR2 YYDKDF, per germline (reference sequence). The CDR3 loop spans 16 amino acids. The J segment lost 4 bases and the V segment lost 0 bases, leaving 5 bases of the junction unmatched. CDR3 bases: TGTGCCACCAGCAGAGATCAGGGGGCAAACGGAAACACCATATATTTT. Protein sequence: CATSRDQGANGNTIYF.

V gene TRBV7-9 combines with J gene TRBJ2-1; 13 bases are shared with TRBD2. Germline V CDR1 and CDR2: SEHNR, FQNEAQ (reference sequence). This CDR3 is built from 16 residues. The V and J ends lost 5 bases and 5 bases, in that order; junction bases with no gene match: 6. The CDR3 DNA sequence: TGTGCCAGCAGCCTTCCGGGACTAGCGGGACACAATGAGCAGTTCTTC. This codes for CASSLPGLAGHNEQFF. Variable domain in full (rest from reference TRBV7-9 and TRBJ2-1): DTGVSQNPRHKITKRGQNVTFRCDPISEHNRLYWYRQTLGQGPEFLTYFQNEAQLEKSRLLSDRFSAERPKGSFSTLEIQRTEQGDSAMYLCASSLPGLAGHNEQFFGPGTRLTVL.